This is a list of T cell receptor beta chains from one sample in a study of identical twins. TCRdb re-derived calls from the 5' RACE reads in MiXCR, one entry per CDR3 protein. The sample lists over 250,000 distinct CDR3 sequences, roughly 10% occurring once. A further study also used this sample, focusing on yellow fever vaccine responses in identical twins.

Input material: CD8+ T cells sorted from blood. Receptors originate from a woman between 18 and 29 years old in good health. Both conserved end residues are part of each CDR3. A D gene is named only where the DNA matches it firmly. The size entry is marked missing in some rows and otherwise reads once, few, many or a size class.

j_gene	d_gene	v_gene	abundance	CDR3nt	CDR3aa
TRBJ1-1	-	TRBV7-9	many	TGTGCCAGCAGCAAACCGGTGGGCCCCAGCCCCGAAGCTTTCTTT	CASSKPVGPSPEAFF
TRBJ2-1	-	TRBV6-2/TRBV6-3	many	TGTGCCAGCAGTTACTCGATGACCTGGAACCCTGAGCAGTTCTTC	CASSYSMTWNPEQFF
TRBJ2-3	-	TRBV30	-	TGTGCCTGGAGCCGGGAGTTGGGAGATACGCAGTATTTT	CAWSRELGDTQYF
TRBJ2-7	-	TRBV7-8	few	TGTGCCAGCAGCCCTCTGGCCAGGGAGATTTTCTACGAGCAGTACTTC	CASSPLAREIFYEQYF
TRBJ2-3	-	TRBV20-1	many	TGCAGTGCATGGACAACAACAGATACGCAGTATTTT	CSAWTTTDTQYF
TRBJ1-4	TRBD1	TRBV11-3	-	TGTGCCAGCAGCTCCCAGGGGGCTGCTAATGAAAAACTGTTTTTT	CASSSQGAANEKLFF
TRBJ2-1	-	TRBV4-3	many	TGCGCCAGCAGCCAAGAGTGGGCGGGTTACAATGAGCAGTTCTTC	CASSQEWAGYNEQFF
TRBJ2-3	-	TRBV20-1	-	TGCAGTGCTAGGTCCCAGGGACCCAGGACAGATACGCAGTATTTT	CSARSQGPRTDTQYF
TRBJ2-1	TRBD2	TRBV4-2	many	TGTGCCAGCAGCCCGGGGGGGGCCAATGAGCAGTTCTTC	CASSPGGANEQFF
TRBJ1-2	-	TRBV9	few	TGTGCCAGCAGCGTAGGGTATGGCTACACCTTC	CASSVGYGYTF
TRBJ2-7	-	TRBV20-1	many	TGCAGTGCTAATCGGGTCCCCGCTGGCATCTACGAGCAGTACTTC	CSANRVPAGIYEQYF
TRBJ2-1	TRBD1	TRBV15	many	TGTGCCACCAGCAGAGAGTCCCGGGACAGGGTTCTTAGCTCCTACAATGAGCAGTTCTTC	CATSRESRDRVLSSYNEQFF
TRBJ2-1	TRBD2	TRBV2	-	TGTGCCAGCACTAGCGGGATTGGTATGAATGAGCAGTTCTTC	CASTSGIGMNEQFF
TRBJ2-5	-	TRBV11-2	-	TGTGCCAGCAGCACATCGTTAGCGGAAGAGACCCAGTACTTC	CASSTSLAEETQYF
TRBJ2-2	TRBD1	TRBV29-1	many	TGCAGCGTCCTCGCACAGGGGGCGGCTTCTCCCGGGGAGCTGTTTTTT	CSVLAQGAASPGELFF
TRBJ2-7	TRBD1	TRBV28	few	TGTGCCAGCAGTTTCGCCGGGACAGATTTCGGCGAGCAGTACTTC	CASSFAGTDFGEQYF
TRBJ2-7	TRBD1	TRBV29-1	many	TGCAGCGTTGAAAGCAGGGGGCGAGGGAACGAGCAGTACTTC	CSVESRGRGNEQYF
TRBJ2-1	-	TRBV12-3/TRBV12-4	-	TGTGCCAGCAGCCACGACGAGGTGGGGTGGTACAATGAGCAGTTCTTC	CASSHDEVGWYNEQFF
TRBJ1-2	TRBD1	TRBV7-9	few	TGTGCCAGCAGCTTACCCGGGACAGATGGCTACACCTTC	CASSLPGTDGYTF
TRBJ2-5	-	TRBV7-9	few	TGTGCCAGCAGCCCCCGGTCCCAAGAGACCCAGTACTTC	CASSPRSQETQYF
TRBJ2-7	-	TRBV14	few	TGTGCCAGCAGCCAAGACCCAAGATGGGACGGCGACTACGAGCAGTACTTC	CASSQDPRWDGDYEQYF
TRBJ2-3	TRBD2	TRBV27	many	TGTGCCAGCAGTTTAGAGGCGGGAGACACAGATACGCAGTATTTT	CASSLEAGDTDTQYF
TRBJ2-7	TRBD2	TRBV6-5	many	TGTGCCAGCAGTTACTCTACTAGCGGGAGCTCCTACGAGCAGTACTTC	CASSYSTSGSSYEQYF
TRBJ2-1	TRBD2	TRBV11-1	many	TGTGCCAGCAGCTTTGGGACTAGCGGGGAGACTCCCTACAATGAGCAGTTCTTC	CASSFGTSGETPYNEQFF
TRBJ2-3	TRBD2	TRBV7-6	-	TGTGCCAGCAGCTCAAGGACTAGCGGGGATGCAGATACGCAGTATTTT	CASSSRTSGDADTQYF
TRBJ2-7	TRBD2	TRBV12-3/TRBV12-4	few	TGTGCCAGCAGCCCGGGACTAGCGGTCTCCTACGAGCAGTACTTC	CASSPGLAVSYEQYF
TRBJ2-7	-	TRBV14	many	TGTGCCAGCAGCCTCTACTACGAGCAGTACTTC	CASSLYYEQYF
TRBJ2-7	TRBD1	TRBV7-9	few	TGTGCCAGCAGCTTTAATCTCAGGACAGGGAAGAAAGGCGAGCAGTACTTC	CASSFNLRTGKKGEQYF
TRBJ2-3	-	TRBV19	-	TGTGCCAGTAGCCCGGTGTTCGCAGATACGCAGTATTTT	CASSPVFADTQYF
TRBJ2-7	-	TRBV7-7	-	TGTGCTAGCAGCTTAGATGGGGTCGAGCAGTACTTC	CASSLDGVEQYF
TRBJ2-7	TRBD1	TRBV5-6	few	TGTGCCAGCAGCTTTATCCGGGACAGCTCCTACGAGCAGTACTTC	CASSFIRDSSYEQYF
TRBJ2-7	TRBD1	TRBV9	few	TGTGCCAGCAGCGGGGGACAGGGGTCAAACTACGAGCAGTACTTC	CASSGGQGSNYEQYF
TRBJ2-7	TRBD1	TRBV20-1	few	TGCAGTGCTCCTGGACAGGGAGGAATCTACGAGCAGTACTTC	CSAPGQGGIYEQYF
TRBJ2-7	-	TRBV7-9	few	TGTGCCAGCAGACCGGACAGCTACGAGCAGTACTTC	CASRPDSYEQYF
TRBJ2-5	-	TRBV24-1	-	TGTGCCACCTGCGTACAGGGCCAAGAGACCCAGTACTTC	CATCVQGQETQYF
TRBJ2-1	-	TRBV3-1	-	TGTGCCAGCAGCCCCCACGGGGGCCACAATGAGCAGTTCTTC	CASSPHGGHNEQFF
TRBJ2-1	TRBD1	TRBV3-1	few	TGTGCCAGCAGCCAAGGACAGGGGGCGATTTATGAGCAGTTCTTC	CASSQGQGAIYEQFF
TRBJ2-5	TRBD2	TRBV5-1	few	TGCGCCAGCAGCCCGGAGGGGCTAGCGGGGCAAGAGACCCAGTACTTC	CASSPEGLAGQETQYF
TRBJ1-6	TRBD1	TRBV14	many	TGTGCCAGCAGCCTGGGACAGGGGGCCGCTTCACCCCTCCACTTT	CASSLGQGAASPLHF
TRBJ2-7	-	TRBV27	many	TGTGCCAGCAGTTGGTACCAGGGTAGCTCCTACGAGCAGTACTTC	CASSWYQGSSYEQYF
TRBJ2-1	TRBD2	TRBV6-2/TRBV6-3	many	TGTGCCAGCAGGGATCCTAGCGGGAGGTACTACAATGAGCAGTTCTTC	CASRDPSGRYYNEQFF
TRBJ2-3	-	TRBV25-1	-	TGTGCCAGCAGTGAGGGGATAAGGACAGACACCGGCGTTGGGCAGTATTTT	CASSEGIRTDTGVGQYF
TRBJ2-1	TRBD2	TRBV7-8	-	TGTGCCAGCACTTGGATGGGACTAGCGGAGTACAATGAGCAGTTCTTC	CASTWMGLAEYNEQFF
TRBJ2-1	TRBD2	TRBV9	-	TGTGCCAGCAGCCTAGCGGACGGCTCCTACAATGAGCAGTTCTTC	CASSLADGSYNEQFF
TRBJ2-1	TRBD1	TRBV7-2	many	TGTGCCAGCAGCTCCGACAGGGGCAATGAGCAGTTCTTC	CASSSDRGNEQFF
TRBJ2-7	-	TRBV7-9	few	TGTGCCAGCAGTGATCGAGGGGATTACGAGCAGTACTTC	CASSDRGDYEQYF
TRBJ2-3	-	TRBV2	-	TGTGCCAGCAGTGGCGGGGCGGATACGCAGTATTTT	CASSGGADTQYF
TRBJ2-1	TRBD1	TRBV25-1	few	TGTGCCAGCAGTGCCACCCGGGACAGCTACAATGAGCAGTTCTTC	CASSATRDSYNEQFF
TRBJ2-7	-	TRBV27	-	TGTGCCAGCGGCTTAAATGGGGGGAGGACCTCCTACGAGCAGTACTTC	CASGLNGGRTSYEQYF
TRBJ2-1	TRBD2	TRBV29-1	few	TGCAGCGTTGACCTTAGCGGGAGGGTTGATGAGCAGTTCTTC	CSVDLSGRVDEQFF